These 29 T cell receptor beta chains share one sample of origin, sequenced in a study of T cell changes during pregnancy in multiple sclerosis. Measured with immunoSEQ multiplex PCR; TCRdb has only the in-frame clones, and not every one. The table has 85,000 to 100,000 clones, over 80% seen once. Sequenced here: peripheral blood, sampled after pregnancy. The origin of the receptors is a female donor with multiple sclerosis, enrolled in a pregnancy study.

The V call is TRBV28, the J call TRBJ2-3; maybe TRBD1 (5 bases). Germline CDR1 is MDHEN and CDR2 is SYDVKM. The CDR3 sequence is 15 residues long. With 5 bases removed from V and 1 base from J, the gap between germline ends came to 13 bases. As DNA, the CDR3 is TGTGCCAGCAGTAAATGGCAGGGTCGCACAGATACGCAGTATTTT. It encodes CASSKWQGRTDTQYF.

CDR3 nucleotide sequence: TGTGCCTGGAGTGGAACTAGCGGGGGATGGGAGACCCAGTACTTC. Translating it yields CAWSGTSGGWETQYF. This chain connects TRBV30 to TRBJ2-5, with 11 bases aligning to TRBD2. V trimming: 1 base; J trimming: 5 bases; junction bases outside the gene matches: 6. Germline CDR1 is GTSNPN and CDR2 is SVGIG (reference sequence). The CDR3 is made up of 15 amino acids.

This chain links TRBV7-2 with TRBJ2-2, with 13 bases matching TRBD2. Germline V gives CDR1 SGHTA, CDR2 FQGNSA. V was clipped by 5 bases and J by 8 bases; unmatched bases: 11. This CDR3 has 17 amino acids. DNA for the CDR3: TGTGCCAGCAGCCTAATAGGGACTAGCGGGGTGACAGGGGAGCTGTTTTTT. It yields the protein CASSLIGTSGVTGELFF. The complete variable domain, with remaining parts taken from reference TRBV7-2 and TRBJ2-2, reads GAGVSQSPSNKVTEKGKDVELRCDPISGHTALYWYRQSLGQGLEFLIYFQGNSAPDKSGLPSDRFSAERTGGSVSTLTIQRTQQEDSAVYLCASSLIGTSGVTGELFFGEGSRLTVL.

The CDR3 region is CASSLGTAFYGYTF. The CDR3, as DNA: TGCGCCAGCAGCCTGGGGACAGCCTTTTATGGCTACACCTTC. The chain carries TRBV5-1 and TRBJ1-2, with TRBD1 identical over 7 bases. Losses at the gene ends were 4 bases for V and 5 bases for J; bases not matched to a gene: 8. Germline V gene sequence: CDR1 SGHRS, CDR2 YFSETQ. This CDR3 has 14 residues. Based on the CDR3 plus reference TRBV5-1 and TRBJ1-2, the full variable domain is KAGVTQTPRYLIKTRGQQVTLSCSPISGHRSVSWYQQTPGQGLQFLFEYFSETQRNKGNFPGRFSGRQFSNSRSEMNVSTLELGDSALYLCASSLGTAFYGYTFGSGTRLTVV.

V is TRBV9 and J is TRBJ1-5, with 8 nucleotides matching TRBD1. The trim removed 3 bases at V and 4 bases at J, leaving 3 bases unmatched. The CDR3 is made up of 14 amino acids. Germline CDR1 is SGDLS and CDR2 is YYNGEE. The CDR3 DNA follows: TGTGCCAGCAGCGAAACAGGGGGGAATCAGCCCCAGCATTTT. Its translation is CASSETGGNQPQHF.

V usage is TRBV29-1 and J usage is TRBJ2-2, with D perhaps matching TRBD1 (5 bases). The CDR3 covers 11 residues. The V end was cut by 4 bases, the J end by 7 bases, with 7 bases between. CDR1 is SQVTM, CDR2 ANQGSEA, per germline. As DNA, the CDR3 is TGCAGCGTTGTAGGGGTCGGGGAGCTGTTTTTT. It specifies CSVVGVGELFF.

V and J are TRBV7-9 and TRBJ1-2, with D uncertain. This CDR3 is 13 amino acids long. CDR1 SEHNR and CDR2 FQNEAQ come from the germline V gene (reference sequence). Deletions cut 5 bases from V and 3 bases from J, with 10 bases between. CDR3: CASSPEFHYGYTF. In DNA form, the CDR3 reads TGTGCCAGCAGCCCAGAATTTCACTATGGCTACACCTTC.

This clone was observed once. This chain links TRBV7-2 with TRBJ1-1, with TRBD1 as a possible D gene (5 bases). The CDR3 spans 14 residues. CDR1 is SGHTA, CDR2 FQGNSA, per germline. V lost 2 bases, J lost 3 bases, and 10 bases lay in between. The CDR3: CASSLNRLHTEAFF. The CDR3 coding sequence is TGTGCCAGCAGCTTAAACAGGCTCCACACTGAAGCTTTCTTT. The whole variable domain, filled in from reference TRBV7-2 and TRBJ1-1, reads GAGVSQSPSNKVTEKGKDVELRCDPISGHTALYWYRQSLGQGLEFLIYFQGNSAPDKSGLPSDRFSAERTGGSVSTLTIQRTQQEDSAVYLCASSLNRLHTEAFFGQGTRLTVV.

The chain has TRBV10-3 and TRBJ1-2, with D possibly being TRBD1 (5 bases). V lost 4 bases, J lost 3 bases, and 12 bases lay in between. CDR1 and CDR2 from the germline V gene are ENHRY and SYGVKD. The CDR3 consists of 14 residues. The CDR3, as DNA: TGTGCCATCAGTGGGGGGGGTAGTGACTATGGCTACACCTTC. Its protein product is CAISGGGSDYGYTF.

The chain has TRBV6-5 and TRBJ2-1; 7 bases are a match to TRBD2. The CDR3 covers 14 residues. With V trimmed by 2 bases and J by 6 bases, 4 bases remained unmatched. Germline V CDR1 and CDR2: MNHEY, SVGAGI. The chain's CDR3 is CASSYGTTTNEQFF. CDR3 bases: TGTGCCAGCAGTTACGGGACTACTACCAATGAGCAGTTCTTC.

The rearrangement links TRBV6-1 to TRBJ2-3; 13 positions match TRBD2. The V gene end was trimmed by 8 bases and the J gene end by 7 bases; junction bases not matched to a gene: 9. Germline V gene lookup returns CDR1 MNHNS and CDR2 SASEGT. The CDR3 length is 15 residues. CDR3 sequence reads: CASGLGTSGANTQYF. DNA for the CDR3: TGTGCCAGCGGCCTCGGGACTAGCGGGGCAAATACGCAGTATTTT.

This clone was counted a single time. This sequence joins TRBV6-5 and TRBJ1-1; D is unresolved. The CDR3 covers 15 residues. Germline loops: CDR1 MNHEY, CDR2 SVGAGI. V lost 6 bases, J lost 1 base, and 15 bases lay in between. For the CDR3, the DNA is TGTGCCAGCAGCTATGCGGGTTGGGGGAACACTGAAGCTTTCTTT. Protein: CASSYAGWGNTEAFF.

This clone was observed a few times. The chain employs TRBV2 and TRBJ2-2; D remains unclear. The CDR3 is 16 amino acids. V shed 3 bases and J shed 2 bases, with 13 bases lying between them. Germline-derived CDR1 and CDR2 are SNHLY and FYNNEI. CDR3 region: CASSDGFNLNTGELFF. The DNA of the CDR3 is TGTGCCAGCAGTGACGGGTTTAACCTAAACACCGGGGAGCTGTTTTTT.

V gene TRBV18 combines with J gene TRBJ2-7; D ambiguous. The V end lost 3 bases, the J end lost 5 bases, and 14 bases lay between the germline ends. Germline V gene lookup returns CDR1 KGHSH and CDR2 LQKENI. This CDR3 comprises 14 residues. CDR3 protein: CASSPITEFDEQYF. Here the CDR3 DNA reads TGTGCCAGCTCACCCATCACAGAGTTCGACGAGCAGTACTTC.

The CDR3 spells CASSPPERPSGEQYF. In nucleotides, the CDR3 is TGTGCCAGCTCACCACCGGAGCGGCCTTCGGGGGAGCAGTACTTC. The rearrangement uses TRBV18 and TRBJ2-7, with TRBD2 as a possible D gene (5 bases). The CDR3 totals 15 residues. CDR1 is KGHSH and CDR2 is LQKENI in the germline V gene. V lost 0 bases and J 7 bases, leaving 16 bases between the germline ends.

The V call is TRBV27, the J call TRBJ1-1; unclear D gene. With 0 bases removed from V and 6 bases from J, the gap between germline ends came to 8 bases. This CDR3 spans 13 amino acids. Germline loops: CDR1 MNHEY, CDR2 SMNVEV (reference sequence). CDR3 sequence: CASSLSSLSEAFF. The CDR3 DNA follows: TGTGCCAGCAGTTTATCCAGTCTGTCTGAAGCTTTCTTT.

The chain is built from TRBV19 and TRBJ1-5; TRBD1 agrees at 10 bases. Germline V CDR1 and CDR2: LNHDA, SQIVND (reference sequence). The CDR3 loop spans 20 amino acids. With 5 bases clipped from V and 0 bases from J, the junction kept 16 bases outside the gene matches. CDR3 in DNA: TGTGCCAGTAGTCATAGGCGCCGGGACAGGGGAGAGGGTAGCAATCAGCCCCAGCATTTT. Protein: CASSHRRRDRGEGSNQPQHF.

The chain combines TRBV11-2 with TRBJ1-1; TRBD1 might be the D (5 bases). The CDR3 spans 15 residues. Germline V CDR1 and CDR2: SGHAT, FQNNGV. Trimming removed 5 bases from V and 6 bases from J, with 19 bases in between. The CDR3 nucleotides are TGTGCCAGCAGCCCTCTGAGGCAGGGCTGGGCTGAAGCTTTCTTT. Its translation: CASSPLRQGWAEAFF.

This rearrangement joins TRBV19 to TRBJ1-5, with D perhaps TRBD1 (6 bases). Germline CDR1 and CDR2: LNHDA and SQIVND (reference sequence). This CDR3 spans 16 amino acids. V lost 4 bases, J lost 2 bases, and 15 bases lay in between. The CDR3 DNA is TGTGCCAGTAGTAACGGTCGGGGGGCCGGCAATCAGCCCCAGCATTTT. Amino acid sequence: CASSNGRGAGNQPQHF. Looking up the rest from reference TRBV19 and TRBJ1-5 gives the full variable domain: DGGITQSPKYLFRKEGQNVTLSCEQNLNHDAMYWYRQDPGQGLRLIYYSQIVNDFQKGDIAEGYSVSREKKESFPLTVTSAQKNPTAFYLCASSNGRGAGNQPQHFGDGTRLSIL.

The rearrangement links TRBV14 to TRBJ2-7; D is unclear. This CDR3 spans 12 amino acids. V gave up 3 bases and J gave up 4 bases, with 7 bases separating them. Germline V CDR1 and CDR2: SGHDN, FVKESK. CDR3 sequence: CASSQVLYEQYF. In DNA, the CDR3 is TGTGCCAGCAGCCAGGTCCTATACGAGCAGTACTTC.

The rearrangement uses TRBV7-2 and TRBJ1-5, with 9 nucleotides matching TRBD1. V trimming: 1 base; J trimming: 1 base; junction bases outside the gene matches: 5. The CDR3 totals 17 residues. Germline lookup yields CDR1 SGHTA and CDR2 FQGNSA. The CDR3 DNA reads TGTGCCAGCAGCTTAGGACAGGGGGTGGGGAGCAATCAGCCCCAGCATTTT. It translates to CASSLGQGVGSNQPQHF.

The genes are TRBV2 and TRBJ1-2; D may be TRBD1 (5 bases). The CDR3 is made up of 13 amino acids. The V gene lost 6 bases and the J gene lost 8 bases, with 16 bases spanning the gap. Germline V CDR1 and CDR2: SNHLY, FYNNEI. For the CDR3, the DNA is TGTGCCAGCAGCCCGGGGGGAGGGGTCGGCTACACCTTC. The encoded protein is CASSPGGGVGYTF.

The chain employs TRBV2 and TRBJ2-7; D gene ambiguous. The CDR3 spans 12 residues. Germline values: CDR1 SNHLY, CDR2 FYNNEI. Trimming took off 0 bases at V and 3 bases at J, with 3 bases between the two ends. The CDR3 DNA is TGTGCCAGCAGTGAAGCCTACTACGAGCAGTACTTC. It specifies CASSEAYYEQYF.

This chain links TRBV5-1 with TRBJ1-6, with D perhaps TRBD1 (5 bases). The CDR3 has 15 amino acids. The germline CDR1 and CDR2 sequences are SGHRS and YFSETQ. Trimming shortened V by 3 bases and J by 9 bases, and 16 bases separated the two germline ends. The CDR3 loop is CASSSAVGPGSPLHF. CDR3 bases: TGCGCCAGCAGCTCCGCGGTGGGGCCGGGTTCACCCCTCCACTTT.

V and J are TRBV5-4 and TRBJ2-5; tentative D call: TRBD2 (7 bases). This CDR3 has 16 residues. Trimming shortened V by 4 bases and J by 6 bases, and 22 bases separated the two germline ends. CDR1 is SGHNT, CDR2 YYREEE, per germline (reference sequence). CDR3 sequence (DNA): TGTGCCAGCAGCCGTCAAGGGGGGGCTGGAATCCAGACCCAGTACTTC. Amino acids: CASSRQGGAGIQTQYF. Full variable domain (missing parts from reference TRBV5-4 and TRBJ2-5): ETGVTQSPTHLIKTRGQQVTLRCSSQSGHNTVSWYQQALGQGPQFIFQYYREEENGRGNFPPRFSGLQFPNYSSELNVNALELDDSALYLCASSRQGGAGIQTQYFGPGTRLLVL.

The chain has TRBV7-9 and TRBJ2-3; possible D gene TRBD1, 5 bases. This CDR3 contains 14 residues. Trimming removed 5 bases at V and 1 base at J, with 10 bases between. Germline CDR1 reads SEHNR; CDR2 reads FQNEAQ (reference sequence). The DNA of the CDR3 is TGTGCCAGCAGCGATGGACATCGCACAGATACGCAGTATTTT. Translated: CASSDGHRTDTQYF.

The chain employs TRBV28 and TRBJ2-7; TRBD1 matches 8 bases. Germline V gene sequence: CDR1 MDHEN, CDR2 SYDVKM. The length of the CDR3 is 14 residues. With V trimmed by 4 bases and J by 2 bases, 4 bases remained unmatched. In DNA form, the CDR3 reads TGTGCCAGCAGTTCCTGGGACAGGACCTACGAGCAGTACTTC. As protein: CASSSWDRTYEQYF.

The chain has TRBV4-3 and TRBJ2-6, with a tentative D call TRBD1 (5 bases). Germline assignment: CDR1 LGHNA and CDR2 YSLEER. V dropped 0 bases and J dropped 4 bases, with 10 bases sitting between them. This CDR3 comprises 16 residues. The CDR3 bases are TGCGCCAGCAGCCAAGAAGGGGCGTCAGGGGCCAACGTCCTGACTTTC. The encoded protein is CASSQEGASGANVLTF.

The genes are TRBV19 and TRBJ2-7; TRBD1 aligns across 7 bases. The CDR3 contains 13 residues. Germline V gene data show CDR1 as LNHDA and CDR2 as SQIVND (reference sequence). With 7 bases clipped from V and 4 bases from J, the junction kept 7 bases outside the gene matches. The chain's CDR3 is CASTRQGGYEQYF. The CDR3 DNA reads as TGTGCCAGTACGCGACAGGGCGGATACGAGCAGTACTTC.